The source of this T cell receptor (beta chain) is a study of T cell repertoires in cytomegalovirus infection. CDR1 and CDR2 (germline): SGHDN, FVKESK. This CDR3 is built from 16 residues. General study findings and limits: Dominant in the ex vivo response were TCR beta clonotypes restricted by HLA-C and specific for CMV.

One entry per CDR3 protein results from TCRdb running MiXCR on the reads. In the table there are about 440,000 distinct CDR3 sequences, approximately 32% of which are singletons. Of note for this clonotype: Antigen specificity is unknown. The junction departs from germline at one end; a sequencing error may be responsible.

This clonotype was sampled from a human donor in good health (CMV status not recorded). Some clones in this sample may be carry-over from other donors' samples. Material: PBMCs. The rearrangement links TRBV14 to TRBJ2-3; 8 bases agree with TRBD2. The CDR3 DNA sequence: TGTGCCAGCAGCCACCGCAGCGGGGGAGCAGCAGATACGCAGTGTTTT. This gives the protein CASSHRSGGAADTQCF.